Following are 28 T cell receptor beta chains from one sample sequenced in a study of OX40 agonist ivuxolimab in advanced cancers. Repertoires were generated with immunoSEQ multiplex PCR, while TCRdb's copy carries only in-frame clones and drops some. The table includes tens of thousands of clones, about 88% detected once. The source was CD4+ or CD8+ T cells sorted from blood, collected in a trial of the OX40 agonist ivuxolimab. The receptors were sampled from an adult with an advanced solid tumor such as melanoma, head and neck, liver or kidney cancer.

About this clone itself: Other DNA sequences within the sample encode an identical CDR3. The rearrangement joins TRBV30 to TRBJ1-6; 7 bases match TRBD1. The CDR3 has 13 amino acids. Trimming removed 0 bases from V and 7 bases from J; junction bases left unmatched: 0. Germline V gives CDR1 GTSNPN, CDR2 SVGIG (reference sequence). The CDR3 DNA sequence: TGTGCCTGGAGTGTACAGGGGAATTCACCCCTCCACTTT. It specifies CAWSVQGNSPLHF.

This chain's CDR3 is CASSLNPGGKYGYTF. The CDR3 DNA reads TGTGCCAGCAGTTTGAACCCAGGGGGCAAGTATGGCTACACCTTC. This rearrangement joins TRBV6-5 to TRBJ1-2; TRBD1 matches 8 bases. Trimming took 4 bases from V and 5 from J; bases not matched to a gene: 9. The germline gives CDR1 MNHEY, CDR2 SVGAGI. CDR3 size: 15 residues.

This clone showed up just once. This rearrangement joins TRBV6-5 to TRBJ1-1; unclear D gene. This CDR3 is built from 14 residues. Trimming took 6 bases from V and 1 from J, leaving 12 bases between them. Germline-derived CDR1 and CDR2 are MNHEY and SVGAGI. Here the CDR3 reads CASSPGRGNTEAFF. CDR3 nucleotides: TGTGCCAGCAGCCCCGGTCGGGGGAACACTGAAGCTTTCTTT.

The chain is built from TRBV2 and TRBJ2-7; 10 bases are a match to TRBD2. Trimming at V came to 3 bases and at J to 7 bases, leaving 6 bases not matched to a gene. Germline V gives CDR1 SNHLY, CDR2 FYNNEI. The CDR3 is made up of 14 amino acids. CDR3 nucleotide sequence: TGTGCCAGCAGTGAGTCTAGCGGGGGCGGGGAGCAGTACTTC. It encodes CASSESSGGGEQYF.

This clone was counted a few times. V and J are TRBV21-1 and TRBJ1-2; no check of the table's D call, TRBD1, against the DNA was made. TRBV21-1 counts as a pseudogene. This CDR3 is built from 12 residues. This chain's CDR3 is CASTKQGHGYTF. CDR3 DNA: TGTGCCAGCACTAAACAGGGCCATGGCTACACCTTC.

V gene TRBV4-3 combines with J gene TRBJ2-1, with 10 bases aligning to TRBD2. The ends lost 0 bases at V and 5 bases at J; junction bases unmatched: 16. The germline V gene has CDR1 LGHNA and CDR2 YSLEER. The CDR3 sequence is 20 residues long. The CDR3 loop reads CASSQDLASGGLGLNNEQFF. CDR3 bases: TGCGCCAGCAGCCAAGATCTGGCTAGCGGGGGCCTAGGTTTGAACAATGAGCAGTTCTTC.

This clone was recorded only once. CDR3 sequence (DNA): TGTGCCAGCAGCTTAGCCGGGACAGGGGTCGGCGAGACCCAGTACTTC. Encoded protein: CASSLAGTGVGETQYF. The V gene is TRBV7-8, the J gene TRBJ2-5; TRBD1 aligns across 10 bases. V trimming: 0 bases; J trimming: 5 bases; junction bases outside the gene matches: 6. The CDR3 sequence is 16 residues long. Germline V lookup: CDR1 SGHVS, CDR2 FQNEAQ.

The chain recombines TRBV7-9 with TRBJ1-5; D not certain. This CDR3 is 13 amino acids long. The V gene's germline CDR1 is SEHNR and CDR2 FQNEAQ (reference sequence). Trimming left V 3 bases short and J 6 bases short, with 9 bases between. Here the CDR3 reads CASSFAQSQPQHF. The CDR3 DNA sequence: TGTGCCAGCAGCTTTGCGCAGTCTCAGCCCCAGCATTTT.

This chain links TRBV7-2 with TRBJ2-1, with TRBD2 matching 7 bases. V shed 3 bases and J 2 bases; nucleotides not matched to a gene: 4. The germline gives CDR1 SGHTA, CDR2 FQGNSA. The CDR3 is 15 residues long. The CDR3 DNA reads TGTGCCAGCAGCTTGCGGGGGACGACCTACAATGAGCAGTTCTTC. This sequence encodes CASSLRGTTYNEQFF.

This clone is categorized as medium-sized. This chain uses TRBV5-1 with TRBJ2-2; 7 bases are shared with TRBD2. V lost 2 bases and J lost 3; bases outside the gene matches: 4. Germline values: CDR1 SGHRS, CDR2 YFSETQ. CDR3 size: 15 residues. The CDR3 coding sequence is TGCGCCAGCAGCTTTAACGCGGGGGACACCGGGGAGCTGTTTTTT. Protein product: CASSFNAGDTGELFF.

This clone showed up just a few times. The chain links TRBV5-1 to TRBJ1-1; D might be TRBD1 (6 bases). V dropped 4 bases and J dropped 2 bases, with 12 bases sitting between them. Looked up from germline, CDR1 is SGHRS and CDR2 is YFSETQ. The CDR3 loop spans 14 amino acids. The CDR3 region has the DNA TGCGCCAGCAGCCAGGGCAGGGGAAACACTGAAGCTTTCTTT. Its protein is CASSQGRGNTEAFF.

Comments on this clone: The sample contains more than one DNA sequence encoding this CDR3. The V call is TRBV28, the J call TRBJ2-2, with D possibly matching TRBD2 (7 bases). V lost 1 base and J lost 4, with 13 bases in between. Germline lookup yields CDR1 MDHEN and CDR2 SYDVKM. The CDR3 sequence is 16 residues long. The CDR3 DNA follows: TGTGCCAGCAGTTTATCCGGGGGGCCGGGCACCGGGGAGCTGTTTTTT. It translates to CASSLSGGPGTGELFF.

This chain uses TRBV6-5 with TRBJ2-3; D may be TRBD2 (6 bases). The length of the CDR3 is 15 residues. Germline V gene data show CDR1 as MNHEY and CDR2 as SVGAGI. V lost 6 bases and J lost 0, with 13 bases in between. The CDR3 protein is CASRAGTASTDTQYF. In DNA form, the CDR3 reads TGTGCCAGCAGAGCCGGGACTGCTAGCACAGATACGCAGTATTTT.

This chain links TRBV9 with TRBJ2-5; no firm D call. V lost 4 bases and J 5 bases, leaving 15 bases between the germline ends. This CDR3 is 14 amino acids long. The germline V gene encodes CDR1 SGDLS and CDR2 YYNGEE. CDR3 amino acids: CASSPTPVRETQYF. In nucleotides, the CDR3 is TGTGCCAGCAGCCCTACCCCCGTCCGGGAGACCCAGTACTTC.

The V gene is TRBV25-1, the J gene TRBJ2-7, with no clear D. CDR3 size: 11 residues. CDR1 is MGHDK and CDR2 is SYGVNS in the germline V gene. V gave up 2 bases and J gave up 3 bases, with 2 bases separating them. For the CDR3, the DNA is TGTGCCAGCAGTGAAATCTACGAGCAGTACTTC. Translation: CASSEIYEQYF.

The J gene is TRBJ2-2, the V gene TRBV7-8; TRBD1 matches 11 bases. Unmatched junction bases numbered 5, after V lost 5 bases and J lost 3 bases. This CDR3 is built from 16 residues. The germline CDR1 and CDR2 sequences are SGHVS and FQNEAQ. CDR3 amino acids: CASSARDRGDTGELFF. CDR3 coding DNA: TGTGCCAGCAGCGCCCGGGACAGGGGGGACACCGGGGAGCTGTTTTTT.

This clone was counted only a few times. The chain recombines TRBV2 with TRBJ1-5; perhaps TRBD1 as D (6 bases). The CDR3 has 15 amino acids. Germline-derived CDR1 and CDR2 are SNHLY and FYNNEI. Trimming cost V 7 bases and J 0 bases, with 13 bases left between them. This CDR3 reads CASTPTGNSNQPQHF. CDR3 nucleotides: TGTGCCAGCACCCCGACAGGTAATAGCAATCAGCCCCAGCATTTT.

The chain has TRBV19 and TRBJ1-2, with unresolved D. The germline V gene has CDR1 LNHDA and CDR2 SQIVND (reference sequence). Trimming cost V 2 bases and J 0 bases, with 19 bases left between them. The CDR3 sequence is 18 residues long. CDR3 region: CASSINFLGSSANYGYTF. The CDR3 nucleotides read TGTGCCAGTAGTATAAATTTCCTAGGTTCCTCAGCTAACTATGGCTACACCTTC.

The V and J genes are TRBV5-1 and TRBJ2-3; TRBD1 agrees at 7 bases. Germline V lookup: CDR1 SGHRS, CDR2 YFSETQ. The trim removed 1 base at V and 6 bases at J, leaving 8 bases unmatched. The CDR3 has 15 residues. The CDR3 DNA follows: TGCGCCAGCAGCTTGAGACAGGGCCTCGGGGATACGCAGTATTTT. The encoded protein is CASSLRQGLGDTQYF.

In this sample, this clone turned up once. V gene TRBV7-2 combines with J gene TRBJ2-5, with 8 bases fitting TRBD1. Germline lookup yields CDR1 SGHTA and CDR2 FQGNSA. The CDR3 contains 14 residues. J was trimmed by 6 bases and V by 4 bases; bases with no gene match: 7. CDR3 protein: CASSSGRGRQTQYF. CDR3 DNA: TGTGCCAGCAGCTCGGGCAGGGGGCGTCAGACCCAGTACTTC.

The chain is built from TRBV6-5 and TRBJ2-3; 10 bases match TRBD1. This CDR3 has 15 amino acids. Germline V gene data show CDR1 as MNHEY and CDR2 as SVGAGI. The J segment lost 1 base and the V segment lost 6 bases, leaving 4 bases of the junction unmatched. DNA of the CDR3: TGTGCCAGCAGATGGACAGGGGGTCGCACAGATACGCAGTATTTT. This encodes CASRWTGGRTDTQYF.

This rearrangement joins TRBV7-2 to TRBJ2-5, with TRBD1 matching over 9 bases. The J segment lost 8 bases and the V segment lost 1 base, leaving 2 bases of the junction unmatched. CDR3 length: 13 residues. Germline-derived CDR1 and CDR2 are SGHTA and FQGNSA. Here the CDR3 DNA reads TGTGCCAGCAGCTTAGGACAGGGGGTCACCCAGTACTTC. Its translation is CASSLGQGVTQYF.

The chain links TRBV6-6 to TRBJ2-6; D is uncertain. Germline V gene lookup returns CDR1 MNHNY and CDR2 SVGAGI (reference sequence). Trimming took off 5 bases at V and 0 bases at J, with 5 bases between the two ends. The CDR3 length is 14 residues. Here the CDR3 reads CASSTHSGANVLTF. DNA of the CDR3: TGTGCCAGCAGTACCCACTCTGGGGCCAACGTCCTGACTTTC.

The CDR3 coding sequence is TGTGCCAGCAGCTTCATTACGGATGGCTACACCTTC. This encodes CASSFITDGYTF. The V and J genes are TRBV5-4 and TRBJ1-2; D ambiguous. V was clipped by 2 bases and J by 6 bases, with 8 bases between them. The CDR3 runs to 12 residues. Germline assignment: CDR1 SGHNT and CDR2 YYREEE (reference sequence).

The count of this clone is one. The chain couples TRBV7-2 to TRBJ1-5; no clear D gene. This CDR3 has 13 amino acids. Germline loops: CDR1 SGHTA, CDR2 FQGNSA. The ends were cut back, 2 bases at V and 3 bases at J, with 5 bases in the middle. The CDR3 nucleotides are TGTGCCAGCAGCTTAACAAACAATCAGCCCCAGCATTTT. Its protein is CASSLTNNQPQHF.

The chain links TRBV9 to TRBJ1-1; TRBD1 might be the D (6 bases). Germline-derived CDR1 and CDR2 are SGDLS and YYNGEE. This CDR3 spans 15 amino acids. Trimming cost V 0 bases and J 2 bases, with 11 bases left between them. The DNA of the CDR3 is TGTGCCAGCAGCGTAGACGGGACACAAAACACTGAAGCTTTCTTT. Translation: CASSVDGTQNTEAFF.

For the CDR3, the DNA is TGTGCCAGCAGCTCCGGGACACTCTCTGGGGCCAACGTCCTGACTTTC. This encodes CASSSGTLSGANVLTF. The chain combines TRBV7-2 with TRBJ2-6, with TRBD1 as a possible D gene (6 bases). Germline CDR1 reads SGHTA; CDR2 reads FQGNSA. The CDR3 loop spans 16 amino acids. V was cut by 4 bases and J by 0 bases, with 10 bases left in between.

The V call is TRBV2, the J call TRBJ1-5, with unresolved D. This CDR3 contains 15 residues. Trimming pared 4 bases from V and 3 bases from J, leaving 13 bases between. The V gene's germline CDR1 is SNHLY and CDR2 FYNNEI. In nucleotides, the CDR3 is TGTGCCAGCAGTGCGGTAAAAAGTCCCAATCAGCCCCAGCATTTT. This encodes CASSAVKSPNQPQHF.